Below, one TCR beta chain is given with its context. The table came from immunoSEQ multiplex PCR; TCRdb's copy has only in-frame clones and leaves some out. The data hold 350,000 to 550,000 clones, with nearly 90% observed a single time. Participants spanned ages roughly 18 to 90 years and resided in 20 to 30 US areas. The CDR3 runs 14 residues. Trimming pared 2 bases from V and 0 bases from J, leaving 6 bases between. The germline gives CDR1 SGHVS, CDR2 FQNEAQ. The source of the sample is a study of blood T cell repertoires in COVID-19. This clonotype was obtained from a woman under 30 with acute COVID-19. The sample comprised PBMCs or T cells enriched from blood (not recorded which). This sequence joins TRBV7-8 and TRBJ2-3; D is uncertain. As DNA, the CDR3 is TGTGCCAGCAGCTTAAAGACTAGCACAGATACGCAGTATTTT. Residues: CASSLKTSTDTQYF. Drawing the rest from reference TRBV7-8 and TRBJ2-3, the complete variable domain is GAGVSQSPRYKVAKRGQDVALRCDPISGHVSLFWYQQALGQGPEFLTYFQNEAQLDKSGLPSDRFFAERPEGSVSTLKIQRTQQEDSAVYLCASSLKTSTDTQYFGPGTRLTVL.